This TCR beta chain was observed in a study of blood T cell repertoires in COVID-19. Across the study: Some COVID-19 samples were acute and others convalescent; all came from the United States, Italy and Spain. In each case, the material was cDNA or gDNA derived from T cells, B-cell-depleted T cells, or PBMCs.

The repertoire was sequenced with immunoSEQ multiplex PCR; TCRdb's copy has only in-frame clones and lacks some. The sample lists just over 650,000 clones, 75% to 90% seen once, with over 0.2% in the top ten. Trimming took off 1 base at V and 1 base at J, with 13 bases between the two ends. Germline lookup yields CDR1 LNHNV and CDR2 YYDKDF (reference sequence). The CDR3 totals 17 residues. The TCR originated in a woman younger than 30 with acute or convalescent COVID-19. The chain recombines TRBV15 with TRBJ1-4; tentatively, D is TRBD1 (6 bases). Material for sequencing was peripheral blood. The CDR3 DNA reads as TGTGCCACCAGCAGAGCTCTAGGGGGACGAACTAATGAAAAACTGTTTTTT. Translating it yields CATSRALGGRTNEKLFF.